Described below is a single T cell receptor (beta chain) sequence and its context. The sample comes from a study of blood T cell repertoires in COVID-19. Study at large: COVID-19 samples collected from the United States, Italy and Spain covered acute and convalescent phases.

Generated by immunoSEQ multiplex PCR, the TCRdb table keeps only in-frame clones and is missing some. The table shows 150,000 to 200,000 clones, with about 90% occurring only once. All enrollees were about 18 to 95 years old and from fewer than 25 US areas. The clonotype was recovered from a woman in her fifties or sixties who had recovered from COVID-19. Sequenced: PBMCs or T cells enriched from blood (not recorded which).

CDR3 loop: CASSIVLGDYNEQFF. The CDR3 nucleotides read TGTGCCAGTAGTATCGTCCTTGGAGATTACAATGAGCAGTTCTTC. The chain has TRBV19 and TRBJ2-1, with D uncertain. CDR1 and CDR2 (germline): LNHDA, SQIVND (reference sequence). Trimming shortened V by 3 bases and J by 4 bases, and 13 bases separated the two germline ends. The CDR3 has 15 residues. The full variable domain, in which reference TRBV19 and TRBJ2-1 provide the parts outside the CDR3, is DGGITQSPKYLFRKEGQNVTLSCEQNLNHDAMYWYRQDPGQGLRLIYYSQIVNDFQKGDIAEGYSVSREKKESFPLTVTSAQKNPTAFYLCASSIVLGDYNEQFFGPGTRLTVL.